The 25 T cell receptor beta chains given below trace back to one sample, sequenced in a study of T-cell reconstitution after alpha-beta-depleted transplantation in children (dated by TCRdb to about 2016). The library was obtained by PCR. This sample was sequenced with an Illumina HiSeq 2500. TCR library preparation used molecular barcoding, with unique molecular identifiers applied to normalize quantification of the TCRbeta repertoire. In TCRdb, the public reads were trimmed at Q25 with fastp and aligned with MiXCR, with productive beta chains retained. Rows with one shared CDR3 protein collapse into an entry with the most common genes and DNA. In this sample the table shows around 530,000 distinct CDR3 sequences, about 30% of which occur a single time. The biggest ten clones account for more than 2% of the sample. Source: PBMCs from the stem cell graft donor, taken from the stem cell graft. The receptors come from a human donor who donated a stem cell graft to a child with aplastic anemia.

The rearrangement links TRBV12-3 or TRBV12-4 to TRBJ2-1, with 16 bases aligning to TRBD2. This CDR3 has 13 residues. J was trimmed by 12 bases and V by 6 bases; bases with no gene match: 2. The CDR3 bases are TGTGCCAGCAGCGGGACTAGCGGGAGGGTGCAGTTCTTC. Protein sequence: CASSGTSGRVQFF.

The chain has TRBV30 and TRBJ1-1; possible D gene TRBD1, 5 bases. The germline gives CDR1 GTSNPN, CDR2 SVGIG (reference sequence). The CDR3 covers 13 residues. Trimming removed 2 bases at V and 6 bases at J, with 13 bases between. Here the CDR3 DNA reads TGTGCCTGGAGTCTGCAGGGAAGGTCTGAAGCTTTCTTT. The encoded protein is CAWSLQGRSEAFF.

The chain carries TRBV7-9 and TRBJ1-4; D unresolved. The CDR3 sequence is 15 residues long. The germline V and J ends were trimmed by 3 bases and 6 bases, with 14 bases remaining between them. CDR1 and CDR2 from the germline V gene are SEHNR and FQNEAQ (reference sequence). The CDR3 here is CASSFVSGVDEKLFF. The CDR3 nucleotides read TGTGCCAGCAGCTTTGTTTCGGGTGTCGATGAAAAACTGTTTTTT. The complete variable domain, with remaining parts taken from reference TRBV7-9 and TRBJ1-4, reads DTGVSQNPRHKITKRGQNVTFRCDPISEHNRLYWYRQTLGQGPEFLTYFQNEAQLEKSRLLSDRFSAERPKGSFSTLEIQRTEQGDSAMYLCASSFVSGVDEKLFFGSGTQLSVL.

This chain uses TRBV7-6 with TRBJ1-1; perhaps TRBD1 as D (5 bases). The CDR3 is 16 residues long. Looked up from germline, CDR1 is SGHVS and CDR2 is FNYEAQ. V dropped 0 bases and J dropped 0 bases, with 11 bases sitting between them. This chain's CDR3 is CASSLAGDGVNTEAFF. DNA for the CDR3: TGTGCCAGCAGCTTAGCCGGGGACGGGGTGAACACTGAAGCTTTCTTT.

The V gene is TRBV28, the J gene TRBJ2-3; TRBD1 aligns across 12 bases. The CDR3 sequence is 15 residues long. V trimming: 6 bases; J trimming: 8 bases; junction bases outside the gene matches: 9. Germline values: CDR1 MDHEN, CDR2 SYDVKM. The CDR3 DNA reads as TGTGCCAGCAGGGGACAGGGGGCTTACAGTGGTACGCAGTATTTT. Translation gives CASRGQGAYSGTQYF.

This clonotype turned up a few times. The chain links TRBV11-2 to TRBJ2-5; possible D gene TRBD1, 6 bases. The CDR3 runs to 15 residues. The germline CDR1 and CDR2 sequences are SGHAT and FQNNGV. Trimming cost V 4 bases and J 2 bases, with 14 bases left between them. CDR3 region: CASSSPGQVQETQYF. The CDR3, as DNA: TGTGCCAGCAGCTCACCGGGACAAGTTCAAGAGACCCAGTACTTC.

This clonotype was picked up a small number of times. The chain carries TRBV5-6 and TRBJ1-1, with a weak D call TRBD1 (6 bases). CDR3 size: 11 residues. Germline V lookup: CDR1 SGHDT, CDR2 YYEEEE. Trimming stripped 3 bases from V and 8 bases from J, with 8 bases between. CDR3 DNA sequence: TGTGCCAGCAGCTGGGACAAGGAAGCTTTCTTT. It yields the protein CASSWDKEAFF.

This rearrangement joins TRBV18 to TRBJ1-1, with D possibly matching TRBD1 (6 bases). This CDR3 has 16 amino acids. The V gene's germline CDR1 is KGHSH and CDR2 LQKENI. The ends were cut back, 0 bases at V and 0 bases at J, with 11 bases in the middle. The CDR3 bases are TGTGCCAGCTCACCACCGGGGGGGCCCATGAACACTGAAGCTTTCTTT. Its protein is CASSPPGGPMNTEAFF.

The chain links TRBV5-3 to TRBJ2-1; a weak D match, TRBD2 (6 bases). TRBV5-3 is placed among ORFs of uncertain function. The ends were cut back, 8 bases at V and 4 bases at J, with 16 bases in the middle. The CDR3 is made up of 14 amino acids. Written as DNA, the CDR3 is TGTGCCAGCCTACAGGCTAGCGAATACAATGAGCAGTTCTTC. Translating gives CASLQASEYNEQFF.

This clonotype was observed a handful of times. V gene TRBV18 combines with J gene TRBJ2-4; 10 bases are a match to TRBD2. The junction had 9 bases not matched to a gene; V was cut back by 3 bases and J by 1 base. The CDR3 has 18 residues. Germline V gives CDR1 KGHSH, CDR2 LQKENI. CDR3 region: CASSPLASGSLAKNIQYF. In nucleotides, the CDR3 is TGTGCCAGCTCACCTCTAGCTAGCGGGAGTCTGGCCAAAAACATTCAGTACTTC.

The gene calls are TRBV5-6 and TRBJ2-7; the match to TRBD2 covers 7 bases. The germline V gene encodes CDR1 SGHDT and CDR2 YYEEEE. Trimming took 4 bases from V and 3 from J; bases not matched to a gene: 7. The CDR3 length is 14 residues. This CDR3 reads CASSQGAGDYEQYF. CDR3 nucleotide sequence: TGTGCCAGCAGCCAAGGGGCGGGAGACTACGAGCAGTACTTC.

This clonotype turned up a few times. This sequence joins TRBV20-1 and TRBJ1-1; D call uncertain. The length of the CDR3 is 12 residues. The V end lost 6 bases, the J end lost 6 bases, and 14 bases lay between the germline ends. The germline V gene encodes CDR1 DFQATT and CDR2 SNEGSKA (reference sequence). The CDR3 nucleotides read TGCAGTGCCCAGAAGGGCGGGCCTGAAGCTTTCTTT. It translates to CSAQKGGPEAFF.

The chain uses TRBV6-1 and TRBJ2-7; perhaps TRBD2 as D (6 bases). The CDR3 has 15 residues. Germline V gene lookup returns CDR1 MNHNS and CDR2 SASEGT. V was pared by 2 bases and J by 0 bases, with 11 bases between. CDR3: CASSEWRLDSYEQYF. CDR3 sequence (DNA): TGTGCCAGCAGTGAATGGAGACTAGACTCCTACGAGCAGTACTTC.

The chain joins TRBV3-1 to TRBJ1-5, with D possibly being TRBD1 (5 bases). The CDR3 consists of 15 residues. The V end was cut by 3 bases, the J end by 2 bases, with 11 bases between. Germline lookup yields CDR1 LGHDT and CDR2 YNNKEL (reference sequence). The CDR3 DNA is TGTGCCAGCAGCCAGCGTCAGGGTGGCAATCAGCCCCAGCATTTT. Translation: CASSQRQGGNQPQHF.

This clonotype has just a few counts. This rearrangement joins TRBV12-2 to TRBJ2-1; no DNA check was done on the table's D call, TRBD2. TRBV12-2 is a documented pseudogene. The CDR3 covers 17 residues. The CDR3 region is CASRFSWREDPHNEQFF. CDR3 bases: TGTGCAAGTCGCTTTTCGTGGCGGGAGGATCCCCACAATGAGCAGTTCTTC.

This clonotype occurred a few times. The V call is TRBV18, the J call TRBJ1-3; tentatively, D is TRBD1 (6 bases). Germline loops: CDR1 KGHSH, CDR2 LQKENI. Deletions cut 3 bases from V and 0 bases from J, with 6 bases between. This CDR3 has 14 amino acids. The CDR3 reads CASSPDSSGNTIYF. In DNA, the CDR3 is TGTGCCAGCTCACCGGACAGCTCTGGAAACACCATATATTTT. Combining the CDR3 with reference TRBV18 and TRBJ1-3 gives the whole variable domain NAGVMQNPRHLVRRRGQEARLRCSPMKGHSHVYWYRQLPEEGLKFMVYLQKENIIDESGMPKERFSAEFPKEGPSILRIQQVVRGDSAAYFCASSPDSSGNTIYFGEGSWLTVV.

This clonotype has just a few counts. The V gene is TRBV29-1, the J gene TRBJ2-5, with 9 nucleotides matching TRBD1. From germline, CDR1 is SQVTM and CDR2 ANQGSEA. The CDR3 spans 15 residues. V lost 0 bases to trimming and J lost 7 bases; unmatched junction nucleotides: 9. CDR3 region: CSVEERDRVYGTQYF. DNA for the CDR3: TGCAGCGTTGAAGAGAGGGACAGGGTCTATGGGACCCAGTACTTC. The full variable domain, its missing parts supplied by reference TRBV29-1 and TRBJ2-5, is SAVISQKPSRDICQRGTSLTIQCQVDSQVTMMFWYRQQPGQSLTLIATANQGSEATYESGFVIDKFPISRPNLTFSTLTVSNMSPEDSSIYLCSVEERDRVYGTQYFGPGTRLLVL.

CDR3 DNA: TGTGCCAGCAGTGGCGGACAGACCCAAAGCAATCAGCCCCAGCATTTT. This gives the protein CASSGGQTQSNQPQHF. V and J are TRBV12-3 or TRBV12-4 and TRBJ1-5, with D perhaps matching TRBD1 (6 bases). This CDR3 has 16 amino acids. Trimming shortened V by 5 bases and J by 1 base, and 15 bases separated the two germline ends.

The gene calls are TRBV5-1 and TRBJ1-5; a possible D gene is TRBD1 (5 bases). The CDR3 runs 13 residues. From germline, CDR1 is SGHRS and CDR2 YFSETQ. Trimming took 5 bases from V and 4 from J, leaving 10 bases between them. CDR3 DNA: TGCGCCAGCAGTGCGGGACCGAATCAGCCCCAGCATTTT. It is translated as CASSAGPNQPQHF.

The chain joins TRBV7-8 to TRBJ2-1, with 8 bases that match TRBD2. Germline-derived CDR1 and CDR2 are SGHVS and FQNEAQ. V was clipped by 3 bases and J by 4 bases; unmatched bases: 5. This CDR3 region has 15 residues. The CDR3 coding sequence is TGTGCCAGCAGCTTGCCGGGACTAGGGTACAATGAGCAGTTCTTC. This codes for CASSLPGLGYNEQFF.

In this sample, this clonotype turned up a few times. V and J are TRBV7-9 and TRBJ2-7; the D call may be TRBD1 or TRBD2 (5 bases each). The length of the CDR3 is 12 residues. The V end was cut by 3 bases, the J end by 7 bases, with 10 bases between. The germline gives CDR1 SEHNR, CDR2 FQNEAQ (reference sequence). The CDR3 nucleotides are TGTGCCAGCAGCTTTGGGGCGGGTGAGCAGTACTTC. This codes for CASSFGAGEQYF.

In its sample, this clonotype was seen a few times. V and J are TRBV7-2 and TRBJ2-2; 9 bases are shared with TRBD2. V lost 0 bases, J lost 6 bases, and 11 bases stayed unmatched. Germline-derived CDR1 and CDR2 are SGHTA and FQGNSA. The CDR3 loop spans 18 amino acids. The DNA for the CDR3 is TGTGCCAGCAGCTTAGCGGTCCAAGCGGGGGGCGTGGCCGGGGAGCTGTTTTTT. It translates to CASSLAVQAGGVAGELFF.

The gene calls are TRBV29-1 and TRBJ1-2, with TRBD1 matching over 11 bases. CDR3 length: 14 amino acids. CDR1 SQVTM and CDR2 ANQGSEA come from the germline V gene. V was pared by 3 bases and J by 4 bases, with 4 bases of the junction left unmatched. CDR3 DNA: TGCAGCGTTGATCCGGGACAGGGGGTCTATGGCTACACCTTC. The encoded protein is CSVDPGQGVYGYTF.

The chain carries TRBV10-2 and TRBJ2-1; D is undetermined. Trimming shortened V by 2 bases and J by 9 bases, and 5 bases separated the two germline ends. Germline V gives CDR1 WSHSY, CDR2 SAAADI. The CDR3 has 11 amino acids. In DNA form, the CDR3 reads TGCGCCAGCAGTGAGCAATCTGAGCAGTTCTTC. Residues: CASSEQSEQFF.

The rearrangement joins TRBV12-5 to TRBJ1-1; TRBD1 is a possible D gene (5 bases). CDR3 length equals 14 residues. The V gene's germline CDR1 is LGHNT and CDR2 FRNRAP. Trimming stripped 6 bases from V and 2 bases from J, with 13 bases between. The CDR3 nucleotides read TGTGCTAGTGGACCCAACGGGGCTAACACTGAAGCTTTCTTT. It is translated as CASGPNGANTEAFF.